This T cell receptor (beta chain) was captured in a study of T cells in Graves' hyperthyroidism and ophthalmopathy. In its sample, this clonotype was seen many times. TCR beta CDR3 regions were amplified from RNA. TCR CDR3 regions were first amplified by RT-PCR with HTBI primers. In TCRdb, the multiplex PCR reads were re-called with MiXCR into one record per CDR3 protein. The sample has some 460,000 distinct CDR3 sequences; 15% to 19% are singletons. The CDR3 runs to 17 residues. The V gene end was trimmed by 3 bases and the J gene end by 2 bases; junction bases not matched to a gene: 9. Germline CDR1 SEHNR, CDR2 FQNEAQ (reference sequence).

Sequences were obtained from blood. The receptor comes from a woman between 18 and 29 years old with Graves' hyperthyroidism. This rearrangement joins TRBV7-9 to TRBJ2-7, with 11 bases lining up with TRBD2. CDR3 nucleotide sequence: TGTGCCAGCAGCTTGGGGGGGCCGGGACTAGCGGCCTACGAGCAGTACTTC. Encoded protein: CASSLGGPGLAAYEQYF.